This TCR beta chain came from a study of neurological immune-mediated disorders. The study, taken as a whole, reports: Private repertoires in all groups were suggested by the finding that expanded clones across subjects shared no CDR3 amino acid sequences.

This clonotype was observed many times. Its antigen is unidentified. The length of the CDR3 is 14 residues. The germline CDR1 and CDR2 sequences are DFQATT and SNEGSKA (reference sequence). V was shortened by 3 bases and J by 2 bases, with 12 bases between the two germline ends. The cDNA came from 5'RACE, which used 10-nucleotide random UMIs. Each CDR3 protein gets one entry after TCRdb re-called the 5' RACE reads with MiXCR. In the table there are around 13,000 distinct CDR3 sequences, 10% of which are singletons. A total of 2 million PBMCs stored at -80 degrees C provided the unsorted libraries. Sequencing input: PBMCs. This TCR came from a woman in her forties in good health. The chain has TRBV20-1 and TRBJ2-3, with D possibly matching TRBD2 (6 bases). The CDR3 here is CSASGGGFTDTQYF. DNA for the CDR3: TGCAGTGCTAGCGGGGGAGGATTCACAGATACGCAGTATTTT.